The clone carrying this TCR beta chain has just one count. Only in-frame clones appear in the TCRdb table, and some are missing; sequencing was by immunoSEQ multiplex PCR. The data show about 18,000 clones, about 60% seen once. Patients were adults with ileal or ileocolonic Crohn's disease needing resection. This specimen comes from a study of T cell repertoires in ileal Crohn's disease. On the study more broadly: Under 40% were active smokers at surgery; median disease duration was roughly eight years. About half received postoperative treatment, under 14 with thiopurines and approximately 19 anti-TNF.

The CDR3 spans 14 residues. The germline gives CDR1 MNHEY, CDR2 SMNVEV (reference sequence). Trimming removed 6 bases from V and 11 bases from J, with 22 bases in between. The sequence was obtained from an adult with Crohn's disease. The sample consisted of ileal tissue. V and J are TRBV27 and TRBJ1-1; the D is unclear. The CDR3 DNA follows: TGTGCCAGCAGCCCCAACCCCATAGGCCTCAGGGCTTTCTTT. Encoded protein: CASSPNPIGLRAFF.